This T cell receptor beta chain was captured by sequencing in a study of T-cell reconstitution after alpha-beta-depleted transplantation in children. CDR1 and CDR2 (germline): SGHRS, YFSETQ. Trimming took 0 bases from V and 0 from J, leaving 10 bases between them. The CDR3 is 16 amino acids. This clonotype was counted only a few times. Construction of the TCRbeta library involved unique molecular identifiers. MiXCR, run by TCRdb on the PCR reads, gives a single entry per CDR3 protein. The profile shows 500,000 to 600,000 distinct CDR3 sequences, about 16% of them singletons. This chain links TRBV5-1 with TRBJ1-5; tentative D call: TRBD1 (5 bases). This specimen consisted of PBMCs from the stem cell graft donor, obtained from the stem cell graft. This receptor was taken from a human donor who donated a stem cell graft to a child with acute lymphoblastic leukemia. Here the CDR3 reads CASSLGTPASNQPQHF. The CDR3 nucleotides are TGCGCCAGCAGCTTGGGGACACCAGCTAGCAATCAGCCCCAGCATTTT.